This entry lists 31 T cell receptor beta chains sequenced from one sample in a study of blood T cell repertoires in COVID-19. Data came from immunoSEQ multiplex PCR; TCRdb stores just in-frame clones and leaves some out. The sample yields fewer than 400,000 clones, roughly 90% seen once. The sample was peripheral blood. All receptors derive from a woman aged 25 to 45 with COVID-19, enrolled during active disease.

CDR3 amino acids: CASSELQATNEKLFF. The CDR3 nucleotides are TGTGCCAGCAGTGAATTACAGGCAACTAATGAAAAACTGTTTTTT. The V gene is TRBV2, the J gene TRBJ1-4; possibly TRBD1 for D (5 bases). Between the trimmed V and J ends, which lost 2 bases and 0 bases, there was a span of 7 bases. Germline assignment: CDR1 SNHLY and CDR2 FYNNEI. This CDR3 spans 15 amino acids.

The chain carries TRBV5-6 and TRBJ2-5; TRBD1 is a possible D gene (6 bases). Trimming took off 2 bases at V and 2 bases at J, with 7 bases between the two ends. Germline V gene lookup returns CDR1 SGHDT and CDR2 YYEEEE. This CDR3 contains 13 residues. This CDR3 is CASSFDRQETQYF. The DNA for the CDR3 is TGTGCCAGCAGCTTTGACAGGCAAGAGACCCAGTACTTC.

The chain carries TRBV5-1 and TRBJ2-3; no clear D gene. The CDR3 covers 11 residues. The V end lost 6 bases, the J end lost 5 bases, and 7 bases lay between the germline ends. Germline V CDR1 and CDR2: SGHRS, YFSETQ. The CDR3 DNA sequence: TGCGCCAGCACCTCGGGAGATACGCAGTATTTT. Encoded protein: CASTSGDTQYF.

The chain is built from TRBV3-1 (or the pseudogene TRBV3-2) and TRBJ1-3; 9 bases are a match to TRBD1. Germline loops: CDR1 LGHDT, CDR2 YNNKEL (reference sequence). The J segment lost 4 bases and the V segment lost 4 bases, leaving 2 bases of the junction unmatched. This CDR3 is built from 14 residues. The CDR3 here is CASSPGQGGNTIYF. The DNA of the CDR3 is TGTGCCAGCAGCCCTGGACAGGGGGGAAACACCATATATTTT.

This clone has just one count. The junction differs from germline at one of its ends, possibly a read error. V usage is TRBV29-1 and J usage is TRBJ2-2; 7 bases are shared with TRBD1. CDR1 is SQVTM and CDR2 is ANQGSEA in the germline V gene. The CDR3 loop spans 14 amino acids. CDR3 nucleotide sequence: TGCAGCGTTTCGGGACAGCCGAACACCGGGGCGCTGTTTTTT. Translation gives CSVSGQPNTGALFF.

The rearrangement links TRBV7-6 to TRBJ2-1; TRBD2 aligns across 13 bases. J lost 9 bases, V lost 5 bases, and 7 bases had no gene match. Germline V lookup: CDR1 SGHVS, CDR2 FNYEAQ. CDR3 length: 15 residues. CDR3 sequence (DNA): TGTGCCAGCAGCGAACTAGCGGGAGGGCCGGGTGAGCAGTTCTTC. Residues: CASSELAGGPGEQFF.

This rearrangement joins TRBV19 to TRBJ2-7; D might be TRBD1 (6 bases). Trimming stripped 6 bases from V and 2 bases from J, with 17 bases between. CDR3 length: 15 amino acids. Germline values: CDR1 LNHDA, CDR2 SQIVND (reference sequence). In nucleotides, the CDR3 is TGTGCCAGTAGGTTGGGCCCGGACAGTGCCTACGAGCAGTACTTC. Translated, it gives CASRLGPDSAYEQYF.

The CDR3 DNA follows: TGTGCCAGCAGCTTCCGGACAAGGGGCTATAGCAATCAGCCCCAGCATTTT. As protein: CASSFRTRGYSNQPQHF. The chain recombines TRBV21-1 with TRBJ1-5; the DNA was not used to check the table's D call, TRBD1. TRBV21-1 is a listed pseudogene. This CDR3 region has 17 residues.

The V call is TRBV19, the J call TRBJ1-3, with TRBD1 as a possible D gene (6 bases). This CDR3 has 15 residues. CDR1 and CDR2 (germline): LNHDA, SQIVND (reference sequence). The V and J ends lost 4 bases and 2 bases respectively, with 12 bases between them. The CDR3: CASSTTGGPGNTIYF. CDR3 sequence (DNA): TGTGCCAGTAGTACGACTGGGGGCCCTGGAAACACCATATATTTT.

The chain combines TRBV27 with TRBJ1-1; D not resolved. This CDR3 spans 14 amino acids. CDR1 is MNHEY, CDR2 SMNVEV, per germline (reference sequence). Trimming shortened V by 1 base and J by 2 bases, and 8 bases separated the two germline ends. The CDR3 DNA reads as TGTGCCAGCAGTTTATTCGGGGTAAACACTGAAGCTTTCTTT. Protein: CASSLFGVNTEAFF.

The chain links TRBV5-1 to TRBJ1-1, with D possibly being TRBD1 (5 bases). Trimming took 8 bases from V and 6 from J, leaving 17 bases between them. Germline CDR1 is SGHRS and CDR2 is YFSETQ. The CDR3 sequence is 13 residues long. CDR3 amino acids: CASSPQGLPEAFF. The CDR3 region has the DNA TGCGCCAGTAGCCCCCAGGGTCTCCCTGAAGCTTTCTTT.

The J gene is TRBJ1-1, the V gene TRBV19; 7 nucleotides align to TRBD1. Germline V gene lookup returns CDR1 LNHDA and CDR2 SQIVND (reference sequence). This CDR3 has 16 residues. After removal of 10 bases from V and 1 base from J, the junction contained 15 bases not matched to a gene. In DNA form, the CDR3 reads TGTGCCACCTCAGGGGGACCAATTACTCGGAACACTGAAGCTTTCTTT. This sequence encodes CATSGGPITRNTEAFF.

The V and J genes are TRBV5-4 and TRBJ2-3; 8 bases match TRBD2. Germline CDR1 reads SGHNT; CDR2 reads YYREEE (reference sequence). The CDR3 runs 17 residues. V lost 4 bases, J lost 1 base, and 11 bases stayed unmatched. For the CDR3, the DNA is TGTGCCAGCAGCCCGGGGGGGCGCCCCCCCGGCACAGATACGCAGTATTTT. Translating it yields CASSPGGRPPGTDTQYF.

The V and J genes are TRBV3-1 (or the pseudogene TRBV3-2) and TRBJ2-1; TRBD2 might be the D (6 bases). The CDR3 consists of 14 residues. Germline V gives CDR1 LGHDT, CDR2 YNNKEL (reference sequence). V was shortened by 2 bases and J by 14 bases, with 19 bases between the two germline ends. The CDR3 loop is CASSQRTGDLVEFF. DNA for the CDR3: TGTGCCAGCAGCCAAAGAACGGGAGATTTGGTCGAGTTCTTC.

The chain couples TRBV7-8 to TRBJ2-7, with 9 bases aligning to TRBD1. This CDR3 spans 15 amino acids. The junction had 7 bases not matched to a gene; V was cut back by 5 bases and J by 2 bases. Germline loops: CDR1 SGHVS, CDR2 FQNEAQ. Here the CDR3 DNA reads TGTGCCAGCAGCCCCAAGACAGGGGGAGCCTACGAGCAGTACTTC. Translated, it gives CASSPKTGGAYEQYF.

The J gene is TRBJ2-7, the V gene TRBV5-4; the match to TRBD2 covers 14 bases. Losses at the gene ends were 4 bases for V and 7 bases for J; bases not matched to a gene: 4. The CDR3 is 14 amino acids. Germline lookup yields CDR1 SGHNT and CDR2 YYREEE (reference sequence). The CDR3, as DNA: TGTGCCAGCAGCCCGGGACTAGCGGGAGCTGAGCAGTACTTC. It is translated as CASSPGLAGAEQYF.

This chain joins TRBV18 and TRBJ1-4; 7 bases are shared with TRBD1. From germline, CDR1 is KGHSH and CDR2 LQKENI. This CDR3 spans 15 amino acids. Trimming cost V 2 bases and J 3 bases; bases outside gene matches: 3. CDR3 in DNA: TGTGCCAGCTCACCATACGGGACAGCTAATGAAAAACTGTTTTTT. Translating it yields CASSPYGTANEKLFF.

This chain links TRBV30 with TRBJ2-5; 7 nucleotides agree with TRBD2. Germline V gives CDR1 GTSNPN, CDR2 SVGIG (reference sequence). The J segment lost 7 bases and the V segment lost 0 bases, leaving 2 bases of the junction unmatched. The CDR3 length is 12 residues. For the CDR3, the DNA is TGTGCCTGGAGTGTTCGACTAGCGACCCAGTACTTC. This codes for CAWSVRLATQYF.

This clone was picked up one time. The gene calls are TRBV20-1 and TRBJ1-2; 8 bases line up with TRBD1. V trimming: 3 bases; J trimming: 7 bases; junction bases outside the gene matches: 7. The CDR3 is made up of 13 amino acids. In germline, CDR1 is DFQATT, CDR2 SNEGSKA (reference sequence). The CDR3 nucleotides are TGCAGTGCTAGTCACCGACAGGGGTCTGGCTACACCTTC. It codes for CSASHRQGSGYTF.

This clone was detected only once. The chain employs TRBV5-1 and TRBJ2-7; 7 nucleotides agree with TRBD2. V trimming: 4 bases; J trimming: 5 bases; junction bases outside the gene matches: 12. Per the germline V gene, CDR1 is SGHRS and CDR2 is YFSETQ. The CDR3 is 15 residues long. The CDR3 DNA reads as TGCGCCAGCAGCCCTTCTATGAGCGGGAAGGACGAGCAGTACTTC. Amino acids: CASSPSMSGKDEQYF.

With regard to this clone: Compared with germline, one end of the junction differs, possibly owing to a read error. The CDR3 reads CASSLSRHWRTEAFF. Written as DNA, the CDR3 is TGTGCCAGCAGCTTATCTCGTCACTGGAGGACTGAAGCTTTCTTT. The chain couples TRBV27 to TRBJ1-1; D call uncertain. CDR1 and CDR2 from the germline V gene are MNHEY and SMNVEV (reference sequence). The CDR3 is 15 residues long.

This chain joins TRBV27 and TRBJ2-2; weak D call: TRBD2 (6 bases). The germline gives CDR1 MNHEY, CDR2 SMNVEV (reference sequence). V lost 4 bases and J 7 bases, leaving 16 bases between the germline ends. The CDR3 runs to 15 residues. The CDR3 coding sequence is TGTGCCAGCAGTTATTCCGGGGGAGTCATCGGGGAGCTGTTTTTT. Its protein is CASSYSGGVIGELFF.

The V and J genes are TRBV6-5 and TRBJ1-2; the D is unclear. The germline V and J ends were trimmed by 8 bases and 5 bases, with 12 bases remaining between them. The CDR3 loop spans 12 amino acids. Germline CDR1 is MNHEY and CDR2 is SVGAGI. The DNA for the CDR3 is TGTGCCAGCTTGTCGGGAAGTTATGGCTACACCTTC. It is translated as CASLSGSYGYTF.

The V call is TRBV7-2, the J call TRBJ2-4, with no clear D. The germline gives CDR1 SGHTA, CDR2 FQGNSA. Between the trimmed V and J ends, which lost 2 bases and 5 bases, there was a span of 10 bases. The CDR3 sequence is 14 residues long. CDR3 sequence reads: CASSLWANENIQYF. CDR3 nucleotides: TGTGCCAGCAGCTTATGGGCAAACGAAAACATTCAGTACTTC.

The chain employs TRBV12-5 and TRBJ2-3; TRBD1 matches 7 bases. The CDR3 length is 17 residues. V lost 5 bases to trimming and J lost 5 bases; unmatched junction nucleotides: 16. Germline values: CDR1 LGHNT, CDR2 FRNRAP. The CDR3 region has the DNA TGTGCTAGTGGTCCCCCTGGCAGGGGGATACCCGGAGATACGCAGTATTTT. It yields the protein CASGPPGRGIPGDTQYF.

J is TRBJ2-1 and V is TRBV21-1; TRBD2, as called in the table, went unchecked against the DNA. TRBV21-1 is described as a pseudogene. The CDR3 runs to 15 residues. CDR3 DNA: TGTGCCAGCAGCAATAGCGGGAGCTCCTACAATGAGCAGTTCTTC. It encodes CASSNSGSSYNEQFF.

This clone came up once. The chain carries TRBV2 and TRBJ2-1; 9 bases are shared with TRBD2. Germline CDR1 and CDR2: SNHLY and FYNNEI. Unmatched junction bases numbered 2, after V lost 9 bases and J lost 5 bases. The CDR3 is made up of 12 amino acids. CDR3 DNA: TGTGCCAGGCTAGCGGGGAACAATGAGCAGTTCTTC. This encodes CARLAGNNEQFF.

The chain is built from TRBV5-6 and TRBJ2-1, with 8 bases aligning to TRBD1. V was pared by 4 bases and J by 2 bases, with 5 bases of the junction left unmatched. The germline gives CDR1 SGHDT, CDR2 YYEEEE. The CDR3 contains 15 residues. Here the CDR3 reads CASSHDRGAYNEQFF. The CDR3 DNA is TGTGCCAGCAGCCATGACAGGGGCGCCTACAATGAGCAGTTCTTC.

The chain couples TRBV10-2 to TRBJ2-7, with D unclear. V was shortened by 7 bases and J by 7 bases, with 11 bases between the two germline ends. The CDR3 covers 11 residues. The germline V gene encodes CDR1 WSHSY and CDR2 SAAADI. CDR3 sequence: CASKKEQEQYF. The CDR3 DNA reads TGCGCCAGCAAAAAGGAGCAGGAGCAGTACTTC.

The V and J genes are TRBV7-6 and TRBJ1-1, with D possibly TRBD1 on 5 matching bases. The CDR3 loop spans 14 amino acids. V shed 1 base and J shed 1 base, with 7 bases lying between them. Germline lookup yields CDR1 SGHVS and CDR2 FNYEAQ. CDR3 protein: CASSLGTQNTEAFF. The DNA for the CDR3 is TGTGCCAGCAGCTTAGGGACACAGAACACTGAAGCTTTCTTT.

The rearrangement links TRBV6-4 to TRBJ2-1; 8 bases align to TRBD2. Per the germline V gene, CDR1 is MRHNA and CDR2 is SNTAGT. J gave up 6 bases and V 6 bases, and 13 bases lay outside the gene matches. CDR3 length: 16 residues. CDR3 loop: CASRVTQRTSSNEQFF. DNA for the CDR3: TGTGCCAGCAGAGTCACCCAAAGGACTAGCTCCAATGAGCAGTTCTTC.